This T cell receptor beta chain was found in a study of CD8 T cells in Susac syndrome. For the study at large: Among sequenced Susac syndrome patients, about 6 had active disease and about 8 were in remission. When blood was collected, patients with Susac syndrome were therapy-naive, were taking corticosteroids, or were receiving intravenous immunoglobulin alone.

Sequencing of TCR beta covered CD8+ and CD4+ T cells obtained from blood. The Susac syndrome patients fit the recently defined diagnostic criteria for definite or probable disease. Reverse transcription of about 0.5 to 1 ug RNA used random hexamers. TCRdb used MiXCR to reprocess the immunoSEQ multiplex PCR reads, holding one entry per CDR3 protein. Here the sample spans about 240,000 distinct CDR3 sequences, about 96% being singletons. V lost 5 bases to trimming and J lost 5 bases; unmatched junction nucleotides: 8. The CDR3 runs 16 residues. The V gene's germline CDR1 is SEHNR and CDR2 FQNEAQ (reference sequence).

This TCR was recovered from a human donor with Susac syndrome. The chain has TRBV7-9 and TRBJ2-1; 11 nucleotides align to TRBD1. Sequenced sample: CD4+ T cells from PBMCs. The CDR3: CASSPRTGGWDNEQFF. The CDR3 DNA is TGTGCCAGCAGCCCTCGGACAGGGGGCTGGGACAATGAGCAGTTCTTC.